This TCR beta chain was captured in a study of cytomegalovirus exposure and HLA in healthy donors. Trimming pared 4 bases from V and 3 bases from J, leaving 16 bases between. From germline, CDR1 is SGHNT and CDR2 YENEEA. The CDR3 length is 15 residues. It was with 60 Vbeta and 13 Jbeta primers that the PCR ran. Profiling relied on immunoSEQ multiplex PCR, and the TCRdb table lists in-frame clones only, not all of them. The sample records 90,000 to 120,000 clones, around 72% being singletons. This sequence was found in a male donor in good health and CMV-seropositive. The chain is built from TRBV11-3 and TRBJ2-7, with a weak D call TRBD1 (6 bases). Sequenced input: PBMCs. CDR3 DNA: TGTGCCAGCAGCTCCGCCTCCAGGGGTGGCTACGAGCAGTACTTC. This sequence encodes CASSSASRGGYEQYF.